This TCR beta chain was recorded in a study of cytomegalovirus exposure and HLA in healthy donors. V shed 4 bases and J shed 2 bases, with 11 bases lying between them. CDR1 is MNHNS and CDR2 is SASEGT in the germline V gene. The CDR3 covers 14 residues. PCR involved 60 Vbeta and 13 Jbeta primers. Some clones are missing from TCRdb's copy, which holds only in-frame ones; the method was immunoSEQ multiplex PCR. The sample lists about 120,000 clones; roughly four fifths were seen once. Source material: PBMCs. The origin of this receptor is a man aged 30 to 45 in good health and CMV-seropositive. The V call is TRBV6-1, the J call TRBJ2-5, with unresolved D. The CDR3 loop reads CASSGHRVQETQYF. CDR3 DNA: TGTGCCAGCAGTGGTCACAGAGTTCAAGAGACCCAGTACTTC.